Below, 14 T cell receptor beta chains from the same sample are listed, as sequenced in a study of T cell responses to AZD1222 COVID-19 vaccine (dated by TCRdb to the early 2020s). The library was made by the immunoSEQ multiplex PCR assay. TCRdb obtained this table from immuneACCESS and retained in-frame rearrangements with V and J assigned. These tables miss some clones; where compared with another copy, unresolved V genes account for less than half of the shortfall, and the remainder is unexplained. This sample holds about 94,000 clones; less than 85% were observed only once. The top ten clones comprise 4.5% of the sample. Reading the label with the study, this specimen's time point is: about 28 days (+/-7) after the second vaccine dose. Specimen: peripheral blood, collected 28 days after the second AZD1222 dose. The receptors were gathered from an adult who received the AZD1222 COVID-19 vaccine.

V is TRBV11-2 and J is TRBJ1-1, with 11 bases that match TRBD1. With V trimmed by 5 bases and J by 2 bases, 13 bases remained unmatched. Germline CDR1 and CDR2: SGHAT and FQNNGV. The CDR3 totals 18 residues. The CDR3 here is CASSTPRQDRGLNTEAFF. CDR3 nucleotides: TGTGCCAGCAGCACCCCGAGGCAGGACAGGGGGCTAAACACTGAAGCTTTCTTT.

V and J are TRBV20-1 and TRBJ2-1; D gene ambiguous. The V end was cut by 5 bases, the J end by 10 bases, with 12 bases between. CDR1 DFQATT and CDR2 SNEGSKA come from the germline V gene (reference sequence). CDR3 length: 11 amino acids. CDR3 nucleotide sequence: TGCAGTGCTCCCTCGGTGACAGAGCAGTTCTTC. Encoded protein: CSAPSVTEQFF.

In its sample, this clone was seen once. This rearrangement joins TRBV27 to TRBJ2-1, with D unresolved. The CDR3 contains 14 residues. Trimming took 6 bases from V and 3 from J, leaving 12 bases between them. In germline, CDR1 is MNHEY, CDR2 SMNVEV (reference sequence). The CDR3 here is CASSSNGVYNEQFF. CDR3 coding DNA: TGTGCCAGCAGCTCCAACGGAGTCTACAATGAGCAGTTCTTC.

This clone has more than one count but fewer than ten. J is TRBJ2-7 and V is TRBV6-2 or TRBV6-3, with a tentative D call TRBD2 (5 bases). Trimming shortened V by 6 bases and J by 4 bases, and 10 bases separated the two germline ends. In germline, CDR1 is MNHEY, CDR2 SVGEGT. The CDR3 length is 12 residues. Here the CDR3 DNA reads TGTGCCAGCAGCCCGAGGGAGTACGAGCAGTACTTC. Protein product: CASSPREYEQYF.

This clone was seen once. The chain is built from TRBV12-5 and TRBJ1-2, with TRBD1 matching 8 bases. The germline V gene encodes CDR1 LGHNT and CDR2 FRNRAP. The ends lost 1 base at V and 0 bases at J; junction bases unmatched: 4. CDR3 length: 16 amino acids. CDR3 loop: CASGLETGATNYGYTF. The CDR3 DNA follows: TGTGCTAGTGGTTTGGAGACAGGGGCTACTAACTATGGCTACACCTTC. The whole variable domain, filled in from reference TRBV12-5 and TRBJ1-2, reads DARVTQTPRHKVTEMGQEVTMRCQPILGHNTVFWYRQTMMQGLELLAYFRNRAPLDDSGMPKDRFSAEMPDATLATLKIQPSEPRDSAVYFCASGLETGATNYGYTFGSGTRLTVV.

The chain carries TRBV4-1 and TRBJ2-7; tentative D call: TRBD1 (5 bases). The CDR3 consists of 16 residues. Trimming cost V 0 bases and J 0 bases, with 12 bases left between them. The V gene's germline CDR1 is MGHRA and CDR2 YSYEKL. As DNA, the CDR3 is TGCGCCAGCAGCCAAGATCCCACAGGAAACTCCTACGAGCAGTACTTC. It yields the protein CASSQDPTGNSYEQYF.

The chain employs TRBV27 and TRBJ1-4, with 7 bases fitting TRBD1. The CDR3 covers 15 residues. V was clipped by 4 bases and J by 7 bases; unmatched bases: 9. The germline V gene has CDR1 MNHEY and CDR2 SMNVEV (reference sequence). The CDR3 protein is CASSSQTGRGEKLFF. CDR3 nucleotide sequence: TGTGCCAGCAGTTCCCAGACAGGGAGGGGTGAAAAACTGTTTTTT. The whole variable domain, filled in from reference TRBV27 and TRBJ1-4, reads EAQVTQNPRYLITVTGKKLTVTCSQNMNHEYMSWYRQDPGLGLRQIYYSMNVEVTDKGDVPEGYKVSRKEKRNFPLILESPSPNQTSLYFCASSSQTGRGEKLFFGSGTQLSVL.

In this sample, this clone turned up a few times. The chain's CDR3 is CASSQVEALNEQFF. DNA for the CDR3: TGCGCCAGCAGCCAGGTAGAGGCCCTCAATGAGCAGTTCTTC. The rearrangement uses TRBV5-1 and TRBJ2-1; D gene ambiguous. The CDR3 extends over 14 amino acids. V was trimmed by 4 bases and J by 6 bases, leaving 14 bases between them. Germline loops: CDR1 SGHRS, CDR2 YFSETQ.

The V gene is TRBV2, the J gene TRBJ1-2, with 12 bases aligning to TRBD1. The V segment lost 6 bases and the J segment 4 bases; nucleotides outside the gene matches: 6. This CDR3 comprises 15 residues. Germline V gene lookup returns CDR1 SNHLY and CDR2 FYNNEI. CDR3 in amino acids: CASSPGQGAVYGYTF. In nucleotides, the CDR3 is TGTGCCAGCAGCCCGGGACAGGGGGCGGTCTATGGCTACACCTTC.

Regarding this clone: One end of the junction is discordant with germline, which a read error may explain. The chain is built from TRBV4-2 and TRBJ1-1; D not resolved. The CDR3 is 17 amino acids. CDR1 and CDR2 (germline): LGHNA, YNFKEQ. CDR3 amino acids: CASSQGVAAGMNTEALF. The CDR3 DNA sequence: TGTGCCAGCAGCCAAGGAGTGGCAGCGGGAATGAACACTGAAGCTCTCTTT.

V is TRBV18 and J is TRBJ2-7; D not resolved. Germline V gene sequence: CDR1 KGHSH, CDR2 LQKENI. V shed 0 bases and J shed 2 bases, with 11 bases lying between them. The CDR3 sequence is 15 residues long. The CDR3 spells CASSPPTGFAYEQYF. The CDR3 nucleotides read TGTGCCAGCTCACCACCGACCGGGTTTGCCTACGAGCAGTACTTC.

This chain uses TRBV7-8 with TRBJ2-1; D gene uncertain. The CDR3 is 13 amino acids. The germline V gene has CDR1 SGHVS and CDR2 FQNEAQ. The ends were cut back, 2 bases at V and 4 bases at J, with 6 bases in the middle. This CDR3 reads CASSLSRYNEQFF. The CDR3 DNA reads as TGTGCCAGCAGCTTAAGCAGGTACAATGAGCAGTTCTTC.

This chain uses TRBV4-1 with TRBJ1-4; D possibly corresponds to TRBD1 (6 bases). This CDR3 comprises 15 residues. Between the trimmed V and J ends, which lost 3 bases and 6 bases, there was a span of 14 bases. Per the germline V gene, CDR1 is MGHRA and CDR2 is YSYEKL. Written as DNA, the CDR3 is TGCGCCAGCAGCCAGAGGGAAGGGGGGGATGAAAAACTGTTTTTT. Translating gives CASSQREGGDEKLFF.

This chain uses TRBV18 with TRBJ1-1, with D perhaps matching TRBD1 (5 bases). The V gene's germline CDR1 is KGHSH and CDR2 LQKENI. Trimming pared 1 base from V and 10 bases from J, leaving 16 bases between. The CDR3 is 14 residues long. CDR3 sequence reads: CASSPRPRDVGAFF. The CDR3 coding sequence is TGTGCCAGCTCACCACGACCCCGGGACGTGGGAGCTTTCTTT. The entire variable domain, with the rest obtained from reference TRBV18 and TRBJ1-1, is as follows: NAGVMQNPRHLVRRRGQEARLRCSPMKGHSHVYWYRQLPEEGLKFMVYLQKENIIDESGMPKERFSAEFPKEGPSILRIQQVVRGDSAAYFCASSPRPRDVGAFFGQGTRLTVV.